The 28 T cell receptor beta chains below come from one sample, sequenced in a study of cytomegalovirus exposure and HLA in healthy donors. Primers included in the PCR were 60 Vbeta and 13 Jbeta primers. TCRdb's table, derived via immunoSEQ multiplex PCR, lists solely in-frame clones and lacks some. The table shows 200,000 or so clones, with 82% occurring only once. What was sequenced was PBMCs. Receptors were obtained from a woman aged 45-59 years in good health and CMV-seropositive.

The chain uses TRBV19 and TRBJ1-5; possible D gene TRBD1, 6 bases. V was clipped by 10 bases and J by 8 bases, with 15 bases between them. This CDR3 has 12 residues. Germline loops: CDR1 LNHDA, CDR2 SQIVND (reference sequence). The CDR3 DNA is TGTGCCACCCGGGACACGTACGAGCCCCAGCATTTT. It translates to CATRDTYEPQHF.

V and J are TRBV7-8 and TRBJ2-2; a possible D gene is TRBD2 (5 bases). The germline V gene has CDR1 SGHVS and CDR2 FQNEAQ. V was clipped by 8 bases and J by 4 bases, with 17 bases between them. This CDR3 has 15 residues. Here the CDR3 DNA reads TGTGCCAGCCCCGGGGAGAAAGGTAGCACCGGGGAGCTGTTTTTT. This encodes CASPGEKGSTGELFF.

This chain joins TRBV28 and TRBJ2-7, with TRBD2 as a possible D gene (6 bases). The germline V and J ends were trimmed by 3 bases and 0 bases, with 9 bases remaining between them. The length of the CDR3 is 14 residues. CDR1 is MDHEN and CDR2 is SYDVKM in the germline V gene. The CDR3 bases are TGTGCCAGCAGTTTGGGCGGGAACTCCTACGAGCAGTACTTC. It specifies CASSLGGNSYEQYF.

The genes are TRBV6-5 and TRBJ2-1, with 7 bases that match TRBD2. CDR3 length: 16 amino acids. The V gene's germline CDR1 is MNHEY and CDR2 SVGAGI. The J segment lost 1 base and the V segment lost 0 bases, leaving 3 bases of the junction unmatched. This chain's CDR3 is CASSYSAGVSYNEQFF. The CDR3, as DNA: TGTGCCAGCAGTTACTCTGCGGGGGTATCCTACAATGAGCAGTTCTTC.

The chain is built from TRBV2 and TRBJ2-5, with TRBD1 matching 7 bases. The assigned J gene may be wrong: the sequence end matches TRBJ2-7 better. CDR1 is SNHLY and CDR2 is FYNNEI in the germline V gene. This CDR3 region has 14 residues. CDR3 DNA sequence: TGTGCCAGCAGTGAGGACAGGATGATCTACGAGCAGTACTTC. It encodes CASSEDRMIYEQYF.

This clone was picked up one time. CDR3 sequence reads: CASKSQGQGARSYEQYF. CDR3 DNA: TGTGCCAGCAAGTCCCAGGGGCAGGGGGCCCGCTCCTACGAGCAGTACTTC. The rearrangement uses TRBV28 and TRBJ2-7, with 8 positions matching TRBD1. The CDR3 has 17 amino acids. Germline loops: CDR1 MDHEN, CDR2 SYDVKM. The trim removed 7 bases at V and 0 bases at J, leaving 14 bases unmatched.

The chain has TRBV7-2 and TRBJ2-3; tentative D call: TRBD2 (6 bases). CDR3 length equals 15 residues. CDR1 and CDR2 (germline): SGHTA, FQGNSA. Trimming pared 6 bases from V and 0 bases from J, leaving 13 bases between. DNA of the CDR3: TGTGCCAGCAGTCGGAGGGTAACTAGCACAGATACGCAGTATTTT. Amino acid sequence: CASSRRVTSTDTQYF.

The CDR3 DNA reads as TGTGCCAGCAGTTTAGAGCTCTCTTCACCCCTCCACTTT. Its translation is CASSLELSSPLHF. J is TRBJ1-6 and V is TRBV28; D is unresolved. Germline V CDR1 and CDR2: MDHEN, SYDVKM. V gave up 2 bases and J gave up 9 bases, with 8 bases separating them. This CDR3 is 13 amino acids long.

The count of this clone is one. The chain combines TRBV5-4 with TRBJ2-7, with 10 bases matching TRBD2. CDR1 and CDR2 from the germline V gene are SGHNT and YYREEE (reference sequence). Trimming at V came to 4 bases and at J to 2 bases, leaving 6 bases not matched to a gene. The CDR3 has 15 residues. The CDR3 nucleotides read TGTGCCAGCAGCAAGGGACTAGCGTTACCCTACGAGCAGTACTTC. It is translated as CASSKGLALPYEQYF.

This clone was detected only once. The chain links TRBV10-1 to TRBJ2-3, with 12 bases identical to TRBD2. Germline V lookup: CDR1 WNHNN, CDR2 SYGVQD (reference sequence). V lost 8 bases to trimming and J lost 0 bases; unmatched junction nucleotides: 12. This CDR3 is 18 amino acids long. The CDR3 loop is CASRTTSGRNLSTDTQYF. DNA of the CDR3: TGCGCCAGCCGCACGACTAGCGGGAGAAATTTGAGCACAGATACGCAGTATTTT.

In its sample, this clone was seen once. The chain has TRBV5-6 and TRBJ2-5; TRBD1 is a possible D gene (5 bases). The germline gives CDR1 SGHDT, CDR2 YYEEEE. Trimming stripped 2 bases from V and 4 bases from J, with 15 bases between. The CDR3 has 15 residues. The CDR3 reads CASSFGRVLGETQYF. In DNA, the CDR3 is TGTGCCAGCAGCTTCGGCAGGGTTTTAGGAGAGACCCAGTACTTC.

The chain is built from TRBV19 and TRBJ2-3; 9 bases are shared with TRBD1. Germline assignment: CDR1 LNHDA and CDR2 SQIVND (reference sequence). This CDR3 is 15 amino acids long. J was trimmed by 2 bases and V by 6 bases; bases with no gene match: 6. The CDR3 DNA is TGTGCCAGTAGAGTGGGACAGGGACTCACAGATACGCAGTATTTT. This translates into CASRVGQGLTDTQYF. Full variable domain (missing parts from reference TRBV19 and TRBJ2-3): DGGITQSPKYLFRKEGQNVTLSCEQNLNHDAMYWYRQDPGQGLRLIYYSQIVNDFQKGDIAEGYSVSREKKESFPLTVTSAQKNPTAFYLCASRVGQGLTDTQYFGPGTRLTVL.

The CDR3 nucleotides are TGTGCCAGCAGCCACGGGACTAGCGGGCTCGCAGATACGCAGTATTTT. It encodes CASSHGTSGLADTQYF. The chain recombines TRBV7-3 with TRBJ2-3; the match to TRBD2 covers 12 bases. CDR1 is SGHTA and CDR2 is FQGTGA in the germline V gene. After removal of 5 bases from V and 4 bases from J, the junction contained 7 bases not matched to a gene. The CDR3 consists of 16 residues. Drawing the rest from reference TRBV7-3 and TRBJ2-3, the complete variable domain is GAGVSQTPSNKVTEKGKYVELRCDPISGHTALYWYRQSLGQGPEFLIYFQGTGAADDSGLPNDRFFAVRPEGSVSTLKIQRTERGDSAVYLCASSHGTSGLADTQYFGPGTRLTVL.

The V and J genes are TRBV9 and TRBJ1-2; no firm D call. Germline V gene data show CDR1 as SGDLS and CDR2 as YYNGEE. The V end was cut by 0 bases, the J end by 4 bases, with 13 bases between. The CDR3 contains 15 residues. The CDR3 reads CASSVAVGGFYGYTF. DNA for the CDR3: TGTGCCAGCAGCGTAGCCGTCGGCGGGTTCTATGGCTACACCTTC.

This clone showed up just a few times. This chain uses TRBV6-1 with TRBJ1-2; D is perhaps TRBD1 (6 bases). The V end lost 4 bases, the J end lost 4 bases, and 16 bases lay between the germline ends. Germline V gene data show CDR1 as MNHNS and CDR2 as SASEGT. CDR3 length: 15 residues. The CDR3 DNA sequence: TGTGCCAGCAGTGGCCCCATCAGGGGATTCTATGGCTACACCTTC. Translation gives CASSGPIRGFYGYTF.

This rearrangement joins TRBV27 to TRBJ1-6; 7 nucleotides line up with TRBD1. The CDR3 runs 15 residues. Trimming at V came to 8 bases and at J to 0 bases, leaving 4 bases not matched to a gene. CDR1 MNHEY and CDR2 SMNVEV come from the germline V gene (reference sequence). The CDR3 loop is CASASGGSYNSPLHF. CDR3 nucleotide sequence: TGTGCCAGCGCCTCAGGGGGCTCCTATAATTCACCCCTCCACTTT.

The chain links TRBV28 to TRBJ1-2, with 9 bases aligning to TRBD1. The CDR3 totals 16 residues. Germline V gene lookup returns CDR1 MDHEN and CDR2 SYDVKM. With V trimmed by 5 bases and J by 4 bases, 11 bases remained unmatched. CDR3 nucleotide sequence: TGTGCCAGCAGTCCGACCCGGGACAGGGCGATCTATGGCTACACCTTC. This codes for CASSPTRDRAIYGYTF.

This clone has only one observation. This chain uses TRBV10-1 with TRBJ2-3, with 11 positions matching TRBD1. Losses at the gene ends were 0 bases for V and 3 bases for J; bases not matched to a gene: 8. The germline V gene has CDR1 WNHNN and CDR2 SYGVQD (reference sequence). The length of the CDR3 is 18 residues. The CDR3 spells CASSESAAGQGATDTQYF. As DNA, the CDR3 is TGCGCCAGCAGTGAGTCGGCGGCCGGACAGGGGGCAACAGATACGCAGTATTTT.

V and J are TRBV28 and TRBJ2-2; a possible D gene is TRBD1 (7 bases). The CDR3 loop spans 16 amino acids. Trimming cost V 3 bases and J 9 bases, with 20 bases left between them. CDR1 is MDHEN and CDR2 is SYDVKM in the germline V gene. This chain's CDR3 is CASSFEGAVGGRELFF. CDR3 nucleotide sequence: TGTGCCAGCAGTTTTGAGGGGGCCGTCGGAGGGCGGGAGCTGTTTTTT.

The J gene is TRBJ2-1, the V gene TRBV30; 7 bases are a match to TRBD2. The CDR3 is 14 amino acids. CDR1 is GTSNPN, CDR2 SVGIG, per germline (reference sequence). The ends lost 2 bases at V and 4 bases at J; junction bases unmatched: 5. CDR3 sequence (DNA): TGTGCCTGGAGTACGGGAGGCATGTACAATGAGCAGTTCTTC. Translated: CAWSTGGMYNEQFF. Full variable domain (missing parts from reference TRBV30 and TRBJ2-1): SQTIHQWPATLVQPVGSPLSLECTVEGTSNPNLYWYRQAAGRGLQLLFYSVGIGQISSEVPQNLSASRPQDRQFILSSKKLLLSDSGFYLCAWSTGGMYNEQFFGPGTRLTVL.

V usage is TRBV27 and J usage is TRBJ2-3; D is unresolved. V shed 8 bases and J shed 1 base, with 10 bases lying between them. Germline loops: CDR1 MNHEY, CDR2 SMNVEV (reference sequence). The CDR3 has 13 amino acids. CDR3 in DNA: TGTGCCAGCCACCTCGCGGGCACAGATACGCAGTATTTT. Amino acids: CASHLAGTDTQYF.

In this sample, this clone turned up many times. The V call is TRBV6-1, the J call TRBJ1-5, with D perhaps TRBD1 (5 bases). From germline, CDR1 is MNHNS and CDR2 SASEGT. Trimming took off 3 bases at V and 6 bases at J, with 12 bases between the two ends. CDR3 size: 14 residues. CDR3 DNA sequence: TGTGCCAGCAGTGACGAGGAGGGGCCTCAGCCCCAGCATTTT. Translation: CASSDEEGPQPQHF.

This clone has only a few counts. This chain connects TRBV5-1 to TRBJ1-2, with 11 bases aligning to TRBD1. Germline values: CDR1 SGHRS, CDR2 YFSETQ. The CDR3 runs 17 residues. With 0 bases clipped from V and 3 bases from J, the junction kept 7 bases outside the gene matches. The CDR3 here is CASSLGMSGQGDYGYTF. In DNA form, the CDR3 reads TGCGCCAGCAGCTTGGGAATGTCGGGACAGGGGGACTATGGCTACACCTTC.

This chain links TRBV10-3 with TRBJ2-1, with 9 positions matching TRBD1. The germline CDR1 and CDR2 sequences are ENHRY and SYGVKD. After removal of 4 bases from V and 8 bases from J, the junction contained 6 bases not matched to a gene. The CDR3 sequence is 14 residues long. This CDR3 is CAISGDRDSDEQFF. The CDR3 DNA follows: TGTGCCATCAGTGGGGACAGGGATTCTGATGAGCAGTTCTTC.

The chain carries TRBV6-5 and TRBJ2-7; no definite D call. Trimming cost V 4 bases and J 3 bases, with 13 bases left between them. This CDR3 contains 14 residues. Germline lookup yields CDR1 MNHEY and CDR2 SVGAGI. CDR3 DNA: TGTGCCAGCAGTTCCCCAGGATCTTTCTACGAGCAGTACTTC. This gives the protein CASSSPGSFYEQYF.

In its sample, this clone was seen once. The J gene is TRBJ2-3, the V gene TRBV11-2; possible D gene TRBD2, 6 bases. Trimming took off 5 bases at V and 5 bases at J, with 17 bases between the two ends. The CDR3 has 15 residues. Germline-derived CDR1 and CDR2 are SGHAT and FQNNGV. The DNA of the CDR3 is TGTGCCAGCAGCCCGGTCGGGGGATCGGGAGATACGCAGTATTTT. Protein sequence: CASSPVGGSGDTQYF.

The chain recombines TRBV25-1 with TRBJ2-2, with 7 bases identical to TRBD1. This CDR3 region has 15 residues. From germline, CDR1 is MGHDK and CDR2 SYGVNS. V gave up 2 bases and J gave up 4 bases; unmatched junction bases: 4. The CDR3 is CASSEHSGGTGELFF. The CDR3 DNA sequence: TGTGCCAGCAGTGAACATTCAGGGGGCACCGGGGAGCTGTTTTTT.

The chain recombines TRBV19 with TRBJ2-3; 8 nucleotides match TRBD1. V lost 9 bases, J lost 3 bases, and 2 bases stayed unmatched. CDR1 is LNHDA, CDR2 SQIVND, per germline (reference sequence). CDR3 size: 12 residues. CDR3 sequence: CASRQGTDTQYF. The CDR3 DNA follows: TGTGCCAGCCGACAGGGGACAGATACGCAGTATTTT.